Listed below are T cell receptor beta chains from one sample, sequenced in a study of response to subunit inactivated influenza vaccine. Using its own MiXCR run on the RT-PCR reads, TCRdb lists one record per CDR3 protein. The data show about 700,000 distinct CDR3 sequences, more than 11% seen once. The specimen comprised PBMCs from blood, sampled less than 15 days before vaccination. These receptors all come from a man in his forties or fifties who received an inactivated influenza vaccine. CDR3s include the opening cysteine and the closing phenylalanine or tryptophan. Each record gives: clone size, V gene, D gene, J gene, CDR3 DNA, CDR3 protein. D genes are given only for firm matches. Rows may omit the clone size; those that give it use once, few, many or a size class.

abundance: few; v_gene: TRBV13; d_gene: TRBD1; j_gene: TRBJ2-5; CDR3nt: TGTGCCAGCAGCTTCGACAGGGGCGTTTTAGAGACCCAGTACTTC; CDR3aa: CASSFDRGVLETQYF
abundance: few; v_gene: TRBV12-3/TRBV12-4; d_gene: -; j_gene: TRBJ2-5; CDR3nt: TGTGCCAGCAGTTTAGGAGGTTGGCTACGTAAGGCGGGGCAAGAGACCCAGTACTTC; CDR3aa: CASSLGGWLRKAGQETQYF
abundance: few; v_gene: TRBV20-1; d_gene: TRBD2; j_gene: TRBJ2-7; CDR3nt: TGCAGTGCTAGAGATTTGTGGGAGGGGTCCTACGAGCAGTACTTC; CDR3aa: CSARDLWEGSYEQYF
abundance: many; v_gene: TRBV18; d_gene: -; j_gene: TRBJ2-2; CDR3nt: TGTGCCAGCTCACCACGTGCGCGCGGGATACGTGACACCGGGGAGCTGTTTTTT; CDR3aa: CASSPRARGIRDTGELFF
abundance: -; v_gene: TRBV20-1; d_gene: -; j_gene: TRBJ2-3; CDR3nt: TGCAGTGCCGGACAGGGTGGCGGGGGGGCCTTCAAAGATACGCAGTATTTT; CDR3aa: CSAGQGGGGAFKDTQYF
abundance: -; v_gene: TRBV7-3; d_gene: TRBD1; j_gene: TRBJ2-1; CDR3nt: TGTGCCAGCAGCTGGGGACAGGGGGACGAGCAGTTCTTC; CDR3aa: CASSWGQGDEQFF
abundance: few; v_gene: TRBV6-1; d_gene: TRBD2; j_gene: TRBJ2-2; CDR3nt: TGTGCCAGCAGTGAGAGACTAGCGGCGAACACCGGGGAGCTGTTTTTT; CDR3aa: CASSERLAANTGELFF
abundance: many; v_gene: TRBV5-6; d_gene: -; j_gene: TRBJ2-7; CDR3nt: TGTGCCAGCAGCTTGTCGTACTACGAGCAGTACTTC; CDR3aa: CASSLSYYEQYF
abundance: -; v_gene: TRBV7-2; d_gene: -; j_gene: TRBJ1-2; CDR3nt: TGTGCCAGCAGCTTAGGGCTCAGGCCAGACTATGGCTACACCTTC; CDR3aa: CASSLGLRPDYGYTF
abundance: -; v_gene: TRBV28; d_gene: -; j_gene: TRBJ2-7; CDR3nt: TGTGCCAGCAGTGGACAGATTTGGGGCTCCGAGCAGTACTTC; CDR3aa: CASSGQIWGSEQYF
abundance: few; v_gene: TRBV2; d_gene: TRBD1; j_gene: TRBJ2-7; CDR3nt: TGTGCCAGCAGCAAGGGACAGGGTCTCGACGAGCAGTACTTC; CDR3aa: CASSKGQGLDEQYF
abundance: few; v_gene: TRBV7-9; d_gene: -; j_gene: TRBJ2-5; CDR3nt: TGTGCCAGCAGGAATCGGCAGGGAGAGAGGAGAGAGACCCAGTACTTC; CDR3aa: CASRNRQGERRETQYF
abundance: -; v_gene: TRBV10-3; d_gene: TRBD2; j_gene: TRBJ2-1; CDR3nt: TGTGCCATCAGTGAAGCTCGACTAGCGGAGTACAATGAGCAGTTCTTC; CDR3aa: CAISEARLAEYNEQFF
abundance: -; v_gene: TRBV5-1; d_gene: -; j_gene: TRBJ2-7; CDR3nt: TGCGCCAGCAGCTTTGCAGGGCCGTCCGGGGAGCAGTACTTC; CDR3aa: CASSFAGPSGEQYF
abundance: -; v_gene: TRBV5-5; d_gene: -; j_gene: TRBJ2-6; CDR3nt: TGTGCCAGCAGCTTCGGGGCCTCTGGGGCCAACGTCCTGACTTTC; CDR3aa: CASSFGASGANVLTF
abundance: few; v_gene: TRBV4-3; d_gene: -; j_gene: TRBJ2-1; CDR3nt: TGCGCCAGCAGCCAAGGGTTTTATGGTTTGCAGTTCTTC; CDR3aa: CASSQGFYGLQFF
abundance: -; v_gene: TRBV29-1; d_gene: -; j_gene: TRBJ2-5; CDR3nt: TGCAGCGTTGTTGGCGGCCCGGTCAGTACCCAGTACTTC; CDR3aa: CSVVGGPVSTQYF
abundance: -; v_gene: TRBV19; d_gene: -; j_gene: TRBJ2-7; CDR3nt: TGTGCCAGTAGATACCGGGACAGTCGGGGGGAGCAGTACTTC; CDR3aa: CASRYRDSRGEQYF
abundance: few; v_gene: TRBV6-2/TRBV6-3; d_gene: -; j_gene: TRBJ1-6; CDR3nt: TGTGCCAGCAGACTCCGGGACAAAAACTATAATTCACCCCTCCACTTT; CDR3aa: CASRLRDKNYNSPLHF
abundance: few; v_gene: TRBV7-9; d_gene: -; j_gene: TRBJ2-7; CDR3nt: TGTGCCAGCAGCTTACCGGGCAGGGAGTACGAGCAGTACTTC; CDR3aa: CASSLPGREYEQYF
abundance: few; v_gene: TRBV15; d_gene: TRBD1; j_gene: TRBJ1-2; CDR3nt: TGTGCCACCAGCTGGGGACAGGGTAATGGCTACACCTTC; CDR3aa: CATSWGQGNGYTF
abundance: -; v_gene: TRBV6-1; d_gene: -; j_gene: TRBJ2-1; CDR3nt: TGTGCCAGTCGACAGGTCTCCTACAATGAGCAGTTCTTC; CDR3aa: CASRQVSYNEQFF
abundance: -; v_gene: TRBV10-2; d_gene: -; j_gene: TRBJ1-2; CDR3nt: TGCGCCAGCAGTGTTCCGGTTGGGGGTTACTACACCTTC; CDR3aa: CASSVPVGGYYTF
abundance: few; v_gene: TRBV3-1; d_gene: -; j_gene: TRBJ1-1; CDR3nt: TGTGCCAGCAGCCCCGCGGGTATCGTCACTGAAGCTTTCTTT; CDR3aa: CASSPAGIVTEAFF
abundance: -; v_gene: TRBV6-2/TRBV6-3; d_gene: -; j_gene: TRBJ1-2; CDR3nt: TGTGCCAGCACCGAAACTTGGCGCGATGGCTACACCTTC; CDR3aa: CASTETWRDGYTF
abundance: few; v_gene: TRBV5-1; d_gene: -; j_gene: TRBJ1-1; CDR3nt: TGCGCCAGCAGCTTCACCACGAACACTGAAGCTTTCTTT; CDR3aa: CASSFTTNTEAFF
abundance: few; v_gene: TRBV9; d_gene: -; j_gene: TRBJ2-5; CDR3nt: TGTGCCAGCAGCGTAAGCCCACAATCCGAGACCCAGTACTTC; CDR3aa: CASSVSPQSETQYF
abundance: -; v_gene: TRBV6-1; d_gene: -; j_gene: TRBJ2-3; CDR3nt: TGTGCCAGCAGTGAGGACCCTCACTTTTCAGATACGCAGTATTTT; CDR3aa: CASSEDPHFSDTQYF
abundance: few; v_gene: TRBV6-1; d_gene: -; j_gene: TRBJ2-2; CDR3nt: TGTGCCAGCAGTGATACACTAAACACCGGGGAGCTGTTTTTT; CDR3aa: CASSDTLNTGELFF
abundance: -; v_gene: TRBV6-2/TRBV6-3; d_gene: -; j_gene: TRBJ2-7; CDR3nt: TGTGCCAGCAGTAGATATCTGGGCGGAGCCCCCTACGAGCAGTACTTC; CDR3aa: CASSRYLGGAPYEQYF
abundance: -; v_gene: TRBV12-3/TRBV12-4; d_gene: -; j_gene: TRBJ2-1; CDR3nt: TGTGCCAGCAGCATCATTGGGTCCTACAATGAGCAGTTCTTC; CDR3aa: CASSIIGSYNEQFF
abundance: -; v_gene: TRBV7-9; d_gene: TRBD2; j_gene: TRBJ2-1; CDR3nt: TGTGCCAGCAGCCGAGGGACTAGCGAAGCCTACAATGAGCAGTTCTTC; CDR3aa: CASSRGTSEAYNEQFF
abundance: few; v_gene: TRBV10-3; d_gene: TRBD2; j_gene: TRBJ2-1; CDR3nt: TGTGCCATCAGTGAGGGCGGGGGGCCAGGTGAGCAGTTCTTC; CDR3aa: CAISEGGGPGEQFF
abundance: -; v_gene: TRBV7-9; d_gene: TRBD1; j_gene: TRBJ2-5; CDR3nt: TGTGCCAGCAGCTTAGGGGGACAGGGAGCATCGTACTTC; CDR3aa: CASSLGGQGASYF
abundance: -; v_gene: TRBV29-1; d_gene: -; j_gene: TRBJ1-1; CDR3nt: TGCAGCGCTAACCGAGGGGCAGGGAGGGGGAATGTAGCTTTCTTT; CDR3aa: CSANRGAGRGNVAFF
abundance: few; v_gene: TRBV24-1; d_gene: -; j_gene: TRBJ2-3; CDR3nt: TGTGCCACCAGTGATGGGGCAGGCGCTACGCAGTATTTT; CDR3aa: CATSDGAGATQYF
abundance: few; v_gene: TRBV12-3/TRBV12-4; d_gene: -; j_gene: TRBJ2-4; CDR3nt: TGTGCCAGCAGTCTTCCCTCGGGACAAAAAAACATTCAGTACTTC; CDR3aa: CASSLPSGQKNIQYF
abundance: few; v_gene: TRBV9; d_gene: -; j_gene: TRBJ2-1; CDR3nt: TGTGCCAGCAGCGTAGGATCCAGCAGCTCCTACAATGAGCAGTTCTTC; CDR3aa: CASSVGSSSSYNEQFF
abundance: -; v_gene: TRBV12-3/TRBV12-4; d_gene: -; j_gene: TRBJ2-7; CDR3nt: TGTGCCAGCAGTTTGGCGCAGGGCCCCAGCTCCTACGAGCAGTACTTC; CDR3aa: CASSLAQGPSSYEQYF
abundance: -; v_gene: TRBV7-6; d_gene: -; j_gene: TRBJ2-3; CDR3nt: TGTGCCAGCAGCTTAGCGATTGGTTTTGGCACAGATACGCAGTATTTT; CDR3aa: CASSLAIGFGTDTQYF
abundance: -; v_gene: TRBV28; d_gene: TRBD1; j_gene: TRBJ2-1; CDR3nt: TGTGCCAGCGGCCTGCTGACAGGGGGCTACAATGAGCAGTTCTTC; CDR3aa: CASGLLTGGYNEQFF
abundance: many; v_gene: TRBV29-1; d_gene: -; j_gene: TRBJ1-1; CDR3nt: TGCAGCGTTGTAAGGGGGAGTATCACTGAAGCTTTCTTT; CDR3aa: CSVVRGSITEAFF
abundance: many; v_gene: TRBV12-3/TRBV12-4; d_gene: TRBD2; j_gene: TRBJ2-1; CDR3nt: TGTGCCAGCAGTAAGTCCGGGACTAGCGGCAATGAGCAGTTCTTC; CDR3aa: CASSKSGTSGNEQFF
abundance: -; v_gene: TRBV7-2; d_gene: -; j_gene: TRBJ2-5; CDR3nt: TGTGCCAGCAGCTTGACCGTAACCTCCCAAGAGACCCAGTACTTC; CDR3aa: CASSLTVTSQETQYF
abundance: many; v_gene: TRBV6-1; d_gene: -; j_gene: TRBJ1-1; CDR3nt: TGTGCCAGCAGTCGACGTCGACAGGCGCTGAACACTGAAGCTTTCTTT; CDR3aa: CASSRRRQALNTEAFF
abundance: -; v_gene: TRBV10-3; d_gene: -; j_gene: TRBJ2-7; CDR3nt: TGTGCCATCAGTGCCCGGCGGGACGAGCAGTACTTC; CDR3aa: CAISARRDEQYF
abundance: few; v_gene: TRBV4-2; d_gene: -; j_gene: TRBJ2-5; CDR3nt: TGTGCCAGCAGCCAAGGGGGCGGCCCAAGGGAGACCCAGTACTTC; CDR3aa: CASSQGGGPRETQYF
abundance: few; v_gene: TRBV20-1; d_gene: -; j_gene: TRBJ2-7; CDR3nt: TGCAGTGCTGGGCGGGGCCCGGTAGGCTACGAGCAGTACTTC; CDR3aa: CSAGRGPVGYEQYF
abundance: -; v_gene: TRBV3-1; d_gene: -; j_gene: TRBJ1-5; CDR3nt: TGTGCCAGCAGCCGGGACATTAGCAATCAGCCCCAGCATTTT; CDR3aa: CASSRDISNQPQHF
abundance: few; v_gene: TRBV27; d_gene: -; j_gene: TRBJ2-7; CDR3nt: TGTGCCAGCAGTTTATACGGAGCCGCCCATACCTACGAGCAGTACTTC; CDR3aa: CASSLYGAAHTYEQYF
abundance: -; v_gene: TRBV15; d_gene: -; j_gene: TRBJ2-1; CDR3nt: TGTGCCACCAGCAGAGAAACGGGGTCTGGGGCCGTGTTCTTC; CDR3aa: CATSRETGSGAVFF
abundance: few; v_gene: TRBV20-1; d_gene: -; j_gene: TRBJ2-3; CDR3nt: TGCAGTGCTAGCCTTACGGCAGATACGCAGTATTTT; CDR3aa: CSASLTADTQYF
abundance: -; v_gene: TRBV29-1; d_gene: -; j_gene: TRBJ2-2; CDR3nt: TGCAGCGTTGAGGTCCTGGCCGGGGAGCTGTTTTTT; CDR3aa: CSVEVLAGELFF
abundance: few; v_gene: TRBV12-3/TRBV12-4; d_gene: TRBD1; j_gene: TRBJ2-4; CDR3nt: TGTGCCAGCAGCTCGGGACAGGGGGGGTTGGACATTCAGTACTTC; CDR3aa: CASSSGQGGLDIQYF
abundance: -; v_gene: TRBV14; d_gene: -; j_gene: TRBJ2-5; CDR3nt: TGTGCCAGCAGCCAAGATTTGTGGCCTAGGGAGACCCAGTACTTC; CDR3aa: CASSQDLWPRETQYF
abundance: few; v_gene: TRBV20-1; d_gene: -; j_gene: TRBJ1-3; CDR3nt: TGCAGTGCTAGCCTAGGGGGGCTGGCGTCTGGAAACACCATATATTTT; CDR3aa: CSASLGGLASGNTIYF
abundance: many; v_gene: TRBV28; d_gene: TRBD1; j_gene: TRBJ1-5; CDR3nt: TGTGCCAGCAGTCCCGGGACAGGTAGCAATCAGCCCCAGCATTTT; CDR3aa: CASSPGTGSNQPQHF